The 2 T cell receptor beta chains below all came from one sample that was sequenced in a study of blood T cells in healthy people across ages. Together with a sample-barcoded 5' primer, a J-beta primer mix was included in a second PCR lasting roughly 7 to 11 cycles. MiXCR was run by TCRdb on the 5' RACE reads, yielding one entry per CDR3 protein. The profile shows 650,000 or so distinct CDR3 sequences, about 50% of them singletons. Material: blood. The source is a woman of 80 years or more in good health.

V is TRBV3-1 and J is TRBJ1-5, with D possibly being TRBD1 (5 bases). The CDR3 is 16 residues long. CDR1 and CDR2 from the germline V gene are LGHDT and YNNKEL (reference sequence). Trimming shortened V by 1 base and J by 0 bases, and 10 bases separated the two germline ends. The CDR3 region has the DNA TGTGCCAGCAGCCAAGGGGGCCACTTTAGCAATCAGCCCCAGCATTTT. As protein: CASSQGGHFSNQPQHF.

The table lists this clonotype with many counts. The CDR3 region is CSASPTGKRNEQFF. The CDR3 region has the DNA TGCAGTGCTAGCCCGACAGGGAAACGCAATGAGCAGTTCTTC. The chain uses TRBV20-1 and TRBJ2-1, with 7 bases lining up with TRBD1. The J segment lost 6 bases and the V segment lost 3 bases, leaving 8 bases of the junction unmatched. The germline V gene encodes CDR1 DFQATT and CDR2 SNEGSKA (reference sequence). There are 14 residues in the CDR3.